Below are 32 T cell receptor beta chains sequenced from a single sample in a study of T-cell reconstitution after alpha-beta-depleted transplantation in children. Unique molecular identifiers tagged the TCRbeta library. TCRdb passed the PCR reads through MiXCR, listing each CDR3 protein once. Here the sample spans around 600,000 distinct CDR3 sequences, approximately 22% being singletons. The input for sequencing was PBMCs, mostly from graft donor cells, taken 360 days after TCRalphabeta/CD19-depleted stem cell transplant. The receptors shown here come from a boy under three years old who had a stem cell transplant for acute myeloid leukemia, so the T cells may come from the graft donor.

The sample holds a few counts of this clonotype. The V and J genes are TRBV5-1 and TRBJ2-1, with D possibly TRBD2 on 6 matching bases. The germline CDR1 and CDR2 sequences are SGHRS and YFSETQ. V was cut by 4 bases and J by 5 bases, with 13 bases left in between. The CDR3 is 14 amino acids. This CDR3 is CASSRRLANNEQFF. The DNA for the CDR3 is TGCGCCAGCAGCCGACGTCTAGCGAACAATGAGCAGTTCTTC.

This rearrangement joins TRBV20-1 to TRBJ2-3; D may be TRBD2 (6 bases). This CDR3 comprises 15 residues. The germline V gene encodes CDR1 DFQATT and CDR2 SNEGSKA (reference sequence). V shed 5 bases and J shed 7 bases, with 22 bases lying between them. The CDR3 DNA is TGCAGTGCTCCCCTCCCACGGGGGACGGCCAATACGCAGTATTTT. The encoded protein is CSAPLPRGTANTQYF.

This clonotype was observed a handful of times. J is TRBJ1-3 and V is TRBV2, with unresolved D. There are 14 residues in the CDR3. Germline V gene data show CDR1 as SNHLY and CDR2 as FYNNEI. The V end was cut by 7 bases, the J end by 1 base, with 11 bases between. The CDR3 region is CASMDEDSGNTIYF. In DNA form, the CDR3 reads TGTGCCAGCATGGACGAAGATTCTGGAAACACCATATATTTT.

The rearrangement links TRBV24-1 to TRBJ2-1; D gene ambiguous. The CDR3 extends over 12 amino acids. CDR1 and CDR2 (germline): KGHDR, SFDVKD. The germline V and J ends were trimmed by 3 bases and 8 bases, with 7 bases remaining between them. The CDR3 loop is CATSDLDDEQFF. CDR3 in DNA: TGTGCCACCAGTGATCTAGACGATGAGCAGTTCTTC.

The chain links TRBV12-3 or TRBV12-4 to TRBJ2-7; 7 bases match TRBD1. V lost 3 bases, J lost 2 bases, and 4 bases stayed unmatched. CDR3 length: 14 residues. CDR3 region: CASSFRGRPYEQYF. CDR3 nucleotides: TGTGCCAGCAGTTTTAGGGGGCGCCCCTACGAGCAGTACTTC.

This clonotype was detected ten times or more. This sequence joins TRBV25-1 and TRBJ2-4; D may be TRBD1 (5 bases). V lost 8 bases, J lost 7 bases, and 12 bases lay in between. Germline loops: CDR1 MGHDK, CDR2 SYGVNS. This CDR3 region has 12 residues. The CDR3 DNA reads as TGTGCCAGCGGGGCTCCAGGGAACATTCAGTACTTC. This encodes CASGAPGNIQYF.

The sample holds a few counts of this clonotype. This chain uses TRBV2 with TRBJ2-2; TRBD1 matches at 7 bases. This CDR3 has 15 amino acids. V shed 4 bases, J shed 4 bases, and the junction held 6 bases outside the gene matches. Germline V gene data show CDR1 as SNHLY and CDR2 as FYNNEI. The CDR3 spells CASSVWPGGTGELFF. The CDR3 bases are TGTGCCAGCAGTGTATGGCCAGGGGGCACCGGGGAGCTGTTTTTT.

This chain uses TRBV7-2 with TRBJ2-1, with a weak D call TRBD2 (6 bases). The CDR3 consists of 15 residues. The germline CDR1 and CDR2 sequences are SGHTA and FQGNSA. Trimming took off 1 base at V and 3 bases at J, with 10 bases between the two ends. The CDR3 loop reads CASSLGGLRYNEQFF. The CDR3 coding sequence is TGTGCCAGCAGCTTAGGGGGACTCCGCTACAATGAGCAGTTCTTC.

This clonotype has a handful of counts. The V call is TRBV27, the J call TRBJ2-1; D ambiguous. Germline-derived CDR1 and CDR2 are MNHEY and SMNVEV (reference sequence). V was clipped by 5 bases and J by 6 bases, with 17 bases between them. The CDR3 contains 15 residues. The CDR3 coding sequence is TGTGCCAGCAGTCCGGACGGGTCACCCATCAATGAGCAGTTCTTC. The encoded protein is CASSPDGSPINEQFF.

In this sample, this clonotype turned up many times. Here the CDR3 DNA reads TGCAGCGTTTGGACAGGGGGCTACGAGCAGTACTTC. Translating gives CSVWTGGYEQYF. V and J are TRBV29-1 and TRBJ2-7; 10 bases are shared with TRBD1. The CDR3 is 12 residues long. Germline-derived CDR1 and CDR2 are SQVTM and ANQGSEA. With 5 bases clipped from V and 3 bases from J, the junction kept 1 base outside the gene matches.

This chain connects TRBV12-3 or TRBV12-4 to TRBJ2-5, with 9 bases aligning to TRBD2. The CDR3 totals 15 residues. V gave up 10 bases and J gave up 1 base; unmatched junction bases: 10. As DNA, the CDR3 is TGTGCCACCCTAGGGGCTAGCGGGGCCCAAGAGACCCAGTACTTC. Residues: CATLGASGAQETQYF.

V and J are TRBV12-3 or TRBV12-4 and TRBJ2-3, with TRBD2 identical over 7 bases. The CDR3 runs 16 residues. J gave up 1 base and V 2 bases, and 6 bases lay outside the gene matches. The CDR3 reads CASSLYRGEGTDTQYF. CDR3 sequence (DNA): TGTGCCAGCAGTTTATACCGGGGGGAGGGCACAGATACGCAGTATTTT.

This clonotype was picked up a small number of times. The chain couples TRBV9 to TRBJ1-2; 8 nucleotides agree with TRBD1. V shed 4 bases and J 6 bases; nucleotides not matched to a gene: 8. The CDR3 contains 14 residues. Germline CDR1 reads SGDLS; CDR2 reads YYNGEE. CDR3 region: CASSPPGRGHGYTF. In nucleotides, the CDR3 is TGTGCCAGCAGCCCCCCTGGCAGGGGGCATGGCTACACCTTC.

The rearrangement joins TRBV20-1 to TRBJ2-7; D is uncertain. The germline CDR1 and CDR2 sequences are DFQATT and SNEGSKA (reference sequence). The length of the CDR3 is 14 residues. V was clipped by 2 bases and J by 0 bases, with 11 bases between them. CDR3 DNA: TGCAGTGCTAGATCGGACCAGAGCTCCTACGAGCAGTACGTC. Its protein product is CSARSDQSSYEQYV.

This clonotype was seen ten or more times. This chain uses TRBV11-2 with TRBJ2-1, with a weak D call TRBD2 (5 bases). Trimming shortened V by 5 bases and J by 8 bases, and 22 bases separated the two germline ends. The CDR3 is 16 amino acids. The V gene's germline CDR1 is SGHAT and CDR2 FQNNGV. The CDR3 nucleotides read TGTGCCAGCAGCCCCAAGATTCTAGCTAGAACCCATGAGCAGTTCTTC. It codes for CASSPKILARTHEQFF.

In its sample, this clonotype was seen a few times. V gene TRBV20-1 combines with J gene TRBJ2-7; perhaps TRBD2 as D (6 bases). Germline CDR1 reads DFQATT; CDR2 reads SNEGSKA (reference sequence). Trimming left V 6 bases short and J 5 bases short, with 20 bases between. This CDR3 has 14 amino acids. CDR3 DNA: TGCAGTGCGACAAGCCCATACGGAGGGCACGAGCAGTACTTC. Translation gives CSATSPYGGHEQYF.

This clonotype was seen more than once but under ten times. The rearrangement uses TRBV28 and TRBJ2-7; 8 nucleotides agree with TRBD2. This CDR3 spans 13 amino acids. Germline CDR1 reads MDHEN; CDR2 reads SYDVKM. V dropped 3 bases and J dropped 4; count of bases not matched to a gene: 2. The CDR3 reads CASSLRGEYEQYV. CDR3 nucleotides: TGTGCCAGCAGTTTGCGGGGGGAATACGAGCAGTACGTC.

The chain has TRBV6-5 and TRBJ2-4; 12 nucleotides agree with TRBD2. In germline, CDR1 is MNHEY, CDR2 SVGAGI. V shed 2 bases, J shed 3 bases, and the junction held 2 bases outside the gene matches. The length of the CDR3 is 16 residues. CDR3 nucleotides: TGTGCCAGCAGTTACCGGACTAGCGGGAACAAAAACATTCAGTACTTC. This gives the protein CASSYRTSGNKNIQYF.

The CDR3 coding sequence is TGCAGTGCTAGAGTAAGCTCCTATGGCTACACCTTC. This encodes CSARVSSYGYTF. V is TRBV20-1 and J is TRBJ1-2; no reliable D call. Germline V gene sequence: CDR1 DFQATT, CDR2 SNEGSKA (reference sequence). V was pared by 1 base and J by 4 bases, with 7 bases between. The CDR3 spans 12 residues.

This clonotype was seen at least ten times. The rearrangement joins TRBV20-1 to TRBJ2-7, with D possibly matching TRBD1 (6 bases). V lost 6 bases and J 2 bases, leaving 14 bases between the germline ends. The length of the CDR3 is 13 residues. Germline-derived CDR1 and CDR2 are DFQATT and SNEGSKA (reference sequence). For the CDR3, the DNA is TGCAGTGCCCCCCTGAGGGGGACCTACGAGCAGTACGTC. It is translated as CSAPLRGTYEQYV.

This clonotype was seen more than once but under ten times. The chain employs TRBV12-3 or TRBV12-4 and TRBJ2-1; 8 bases line up with TRBD1. This CDR3 spans 15 amino acids. V was pared by 6 bases and J by 4 bases, with 8 bases of the junction left unmatched. The CDR3: CASRLTGVVYNEQFF. The CDR3 coding sequence is TGTGCCAGCAGATTGACAGGGGTGGTGTACAATGAGCAGTTCTTC.

This clonotype turned up a few times. This chain uses TRBV6-5 with TRBJ2-1, with D possibly matching TRBD1 (5 bases). From germline, CDR1 is MNHEY and CDR2 SVGAGI. Trimming took off 1 base at V and 4 bases at J, with 8 bases between the two ends. The CDR3 is made up of 14 amino acids. CDR3 nucleotides: TGTGCCAGCAGTTACTTTGGACAATACAATGAGCAGTTCTTC. This translates into CASSYFGQYNEQFF.

This clonotype showed up many times. The chain joins TRBV18 to TRBJ1-2; D ambiguous. The V and J ends lost 6 bases and 2 bases respectively, with 16 bases between them. The CDR3 has 15 amino acids. Per germline, CDR1 KGHSH and CDR2 LQKENI. The CDR3 coding sequence is TGTGCCAGCTCCCCCGCGACTGGAGGCAACTATGGCTACACCTTC. Encoded protein: CASSPATGGNYGYTF.

This clonotype has ten or more counts. The genes are TRBV12-3 or TRBV12-4 and TRBJ2-1; D is undetermined. There are 13 residues in the CDR3. Deletions cut 5 bases from V and 8 bases from J, with 13 bases between. CDR3 in DNA: TGTGCCAGCAGTCCGGAGACTGGGCATGAGCAGTTCTTC. Translating gives CASSPETGHEQFF.

This clonotype was picked up many times. V gene TRBV10-3 combines with J gene TRBJ1-4; D may be TRBD1 (5 bases). CDR3 length equals 15 residues. Trimming removed 2 bases from V and 4 bases from J, with 11 bases in between. Germline V gene lookup returns CDR1 ENHRY and CDR2 SYGVKD. The CDR3 sequence: CAISEQGDLNEKLFF. The CDR3, as DNA: TGTGCCATCAGTGAGCAGGGTGATCTTAATGAAAAACTGTTTTTT.

This clonotype was detected many times. The chain employs TRBV20-1 and TRBJ2-7; 9 bases map to TRBD1. The CDR3 extends over 14 amino acids. Trimming removed 3 bases from V and 5 bases from J; junction bases left unmatched: 8. Germline CDR1 reads DFQATT; CDR2 reads SNEGSKA (reference sequence). Here the CDR3 reads CSASGDRDDDEQYF. The CDR3 nucleotides read TGCAGTGCTAGCGGGGACAGGGACGACGACGAGCAGTACTTC.

This clonotype was counted at least ten times. The rearrangement joins TRBV20-1 to TRBJ2-7; 8 nucleotides line up with TRBD2. In germline, CDR1 is DFQATT, CDR2 SNEGSKA (reference sequence). With V trimmed by 6 bases and J by 2 bases, 12 bases remained unmatched. The CDR3 runs 15 residues. CDR3 residues: CSARPPLAGPYEQYF. DNA for the CDR3: TGCAGTGCCCGACCCCCGTTAGCGGGGCCCTACGAGCAGTACTTC.

The chain recombines TRBV20-1 with TRBJ1-4, with 8 bases fitting TRBD1. The V gene end was trimmed by 4 bases and the J gene end by 8 bases; junction bases not matched to a gene: 12. The germline gives CDR1 DFQATT, CDR2 SNEGSKA (reference sequence). The CDR3 runs to 15 residues. CDR3 loop: CSATTRDRSGEKLFF. Here the CDR3 DNA reads TGCAGTGCTACAACGAGGGACAGGTCGGGGGAAAAACTGTTTTTT.

The sample holds many counts of this clonotype. The rearrangement links TRBV12-3 or TRBV12-4 to TRBJ2-7; no firm D call. CDR3 length: 13 residues. Trimming left V 5 bases short and J 3 bases short, with 11 bases between. The CDR3 protein is CASSQDTVYEQYF. The CDR3 DNA sequence: TGTGCCAGCAGTCAGGATACGGTCTACGAGCAGTACTTC.

This chain connects TRBV10-3 to TRBJ2-3, with 10 nucleotides matching TRBD2. CDR3 length equals 15 residues. CDR1 is ENHRY, CDR2 SYGVKD, per germline. J was trimmed by 2 bases and V by 6 bases; bases with no gene match: 5. The CDR3 nucleotides are TGTGCCATCAGCGATCTAGCGGGGGACACAGATACGCAGTATTTT. Residues: CAISDLAGDTDTQYF.

The rearrangement links TRBV20-1 to TRBJ2-7; D call uncertain. CDR1 is DFQATT, CDR2 SNEGSKA, per germline (reference sequence). The V gene lost 2 bases and the J gene lost 2 bases, with 4 bases spanning the gap. The CDR3 loop spans 11 amino acids. The CDR3 protein is CSARQTYEQYF. CDR3 nucleotides: TGCAGTGCTAGACAGACCTACGAGCAGTACTTC.

The chain joins TRBV6-2 or TRBV6-3 to TRBJ2-7; no firm D call. The V gene's germline CDR1 is MNHEY and CDR2 SVGEGT. Trimming took off 2 bases at V and 6 bases at J, with 14 bases between the two ends. The CDR3 has 14 residues. This CDR3 reads CASSYREGRGEQYV. The CDR3 coding sequence is TGTGCCAGCAGTTACCGCGAAGGAAGAGGCGAGCAGTACGTC.